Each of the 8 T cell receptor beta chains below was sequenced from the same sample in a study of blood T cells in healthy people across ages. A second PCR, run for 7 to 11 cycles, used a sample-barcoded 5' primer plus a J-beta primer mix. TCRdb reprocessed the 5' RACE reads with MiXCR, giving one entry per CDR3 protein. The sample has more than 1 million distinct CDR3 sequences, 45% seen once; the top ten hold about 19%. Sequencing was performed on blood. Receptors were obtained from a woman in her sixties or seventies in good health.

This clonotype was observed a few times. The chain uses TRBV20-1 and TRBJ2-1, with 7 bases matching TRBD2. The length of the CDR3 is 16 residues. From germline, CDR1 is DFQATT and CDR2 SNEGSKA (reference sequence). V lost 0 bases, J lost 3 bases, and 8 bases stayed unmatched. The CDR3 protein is CSARDGGEIVYNEQFF. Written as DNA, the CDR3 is TGCAGTGCTAGAGATGGGGGGGAGATAGTCTACAATGAGCAGTTCTTC.

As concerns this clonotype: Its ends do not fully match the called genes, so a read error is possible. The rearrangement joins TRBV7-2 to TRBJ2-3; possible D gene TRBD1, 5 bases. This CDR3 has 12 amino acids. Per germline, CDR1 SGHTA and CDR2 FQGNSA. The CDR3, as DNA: TGTGCCAGCAGCTTAATAACAGGTACGCAGTATTTT. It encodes CASSLITGTQYF. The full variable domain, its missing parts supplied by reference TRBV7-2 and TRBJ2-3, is GAGVSQSPSNKVTEKGKDVELRCDPISGHTALYWYRQSLGQGLEFLIYFQGNSAPDKSGLPSDRFSAERTGGSVSTLTIQRTQQEDSAVYLCASSLITGTQYFGPGTRLTVL.

The CDR3 DNA reads as TGTGCCAGCAGTTCGGGGAGGGATGAGCAGTTCTTC. Protein: CASSSGRDEQFF. This chain joins TRBV12-3 or TRBV12-4 and TRBJ2-1; 7 bases align to TRBD2. The V gene end was trimmed by 4 bases and the J gene end by 8 bases; junction bases not matched to a gene: 2. The CDR3 contains 12 residues.

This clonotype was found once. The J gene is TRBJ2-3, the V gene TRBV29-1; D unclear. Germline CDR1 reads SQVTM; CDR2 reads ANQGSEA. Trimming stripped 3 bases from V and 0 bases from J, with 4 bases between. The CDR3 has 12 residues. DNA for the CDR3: TGCAGCGTTGATCCGAGCACAGATACGCAGTATTTT. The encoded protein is CSVDPSTDTQYF.

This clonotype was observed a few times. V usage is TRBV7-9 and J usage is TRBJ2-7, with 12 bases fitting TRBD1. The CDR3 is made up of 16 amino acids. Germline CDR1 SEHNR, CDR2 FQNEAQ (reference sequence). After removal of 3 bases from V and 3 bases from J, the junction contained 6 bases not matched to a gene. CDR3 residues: CASSFGGTGGSYEQYF. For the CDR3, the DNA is TGTGCCAGCAGCTTTGGGGGGACAGGGGGCAGCTACGAGCAGTACTTC. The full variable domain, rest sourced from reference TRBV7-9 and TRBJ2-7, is DTGVSQNPRHKITKRGQNVTFRCDPISEHNRLYWYRQTLGQGPEFLTYFQNEAQLEKSRLLSDRFSAERPKGSFSTLEIQRTEQGDSAMYLCASSFGGTGGSYEQYFGPGTRLTVT.

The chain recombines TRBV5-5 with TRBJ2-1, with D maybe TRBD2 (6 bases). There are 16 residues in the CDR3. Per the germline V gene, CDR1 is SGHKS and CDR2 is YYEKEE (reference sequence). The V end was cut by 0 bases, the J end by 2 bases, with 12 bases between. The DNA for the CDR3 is TGTGCCAGCAGCTTGGCGCGGGGCCCCCCCTACAATGAGCAGTTCTTC. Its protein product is CASSLARGPPYNEQFF.

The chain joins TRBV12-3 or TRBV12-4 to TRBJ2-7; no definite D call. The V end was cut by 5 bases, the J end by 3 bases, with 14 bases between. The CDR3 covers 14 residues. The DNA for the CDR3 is TGTGCCAGCAGTCTTCTCGGCGGCAACTACGAGCAGTACTTC. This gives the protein CASSLLGGNYEQYF.

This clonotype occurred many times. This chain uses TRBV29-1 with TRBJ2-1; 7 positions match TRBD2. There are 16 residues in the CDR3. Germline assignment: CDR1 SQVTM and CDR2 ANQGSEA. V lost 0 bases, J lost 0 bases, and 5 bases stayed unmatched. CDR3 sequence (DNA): TGCAGCGTTGAAGACCCAGGGAGGGCCTCCTACAATGAGCAGTTCTTC. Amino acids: CSVEDPGRASYNEQFF.